A selection of T cell receptor beta chains follows, all from one sample in a study of T-cell memory formation after mild COVID-19. TCRdb called the 5' RACE reads again in MiXCR, with one record for every CDR3 protein. Here the sample spans around 440,000 distinct CDR3 sequences, 18% being singletons. Material: PBMCs or a T cell subset sorted from them (not recorded which). Receptors were obtained from an adult woman who had mild COVID-19 (a few samples of this study predate the infection). Cell type and time point are not known. CDR3s include the opening cysteine and the closing phenylalanine or tryptophan. A D gene is named only where the DNA matches it firmly. The size entry is marked missing in some rows and otherwise reads once, few, many or a size class.

TGCAGTGCCACTCAGGGGGCGGGGTATGGCTACACCTTC | CSATQGAGYGYTF | TRBV20-1 | TRBD1 | TRBJ1-2 | -
TGTGCCAGCAGTCCCCGGTCATACACTGAAGCTTTCTTT | CASSPRSYTEAFF | TRBV28 | - | TRBJ1-1 | once
TGTGCCAGCACCGTCCCTTCCACAGATACGCAGTATTTT | CASTVPSTDTQYF | TRBV6-2/TRBV6-3 | - | TRBJ2-3 | few
TGTGCCAGCAGGGAATCGGGCGGGGGGACCACGGATACGCAGTATTTT | CASRESGGGTTDTQYF | TRBV21-1 | - | TRBJ2-3 | -
TGTGCCAGCAGTTACTCGCGGGGGGTCACTGAAGCTTTCTTT | CASSYSRGVTEAFF | TRBV6-5 | - | TRBJ1-1 | -
TGTGCCAGCAGTGAATTGGACCAGTCCACAGATACGCAGTATTTT | CASSELDQSTDTQYF | TRBV6-1 | - | TRBJ2-3 | -
TGTGCCAGCAGCTCGGGGACTAGCGGGAGCCTATACACAGATACGCAGTATTTT | CASSSGTSGSLYTDTQYF | TRBV11-2 | TRBD2 | TRBJ2-3 | -
TGTGCCAGCAGCCGAGTACAGGGTCTCACGCAGTATTTT | CASSRVQGLTQYF | TRBV3-1 | - | TRBJ2-3 | -
TGCAGCGTTGGGACGGGGCGCACAGATACGCAGTATTTT | CSVGTGRTDTQYF | TRBV29-1 | - | TRBJ2-3 | -
TGCAGTGCCTACCAAGCGTACAATGAGCAGTTCTTC | CSAYQAYNEQFF | TRBV20-1 | - | TRBJ2-1 | -
TGTGCCAGCAGCTTATGGACAGGGACAGGGAATTCCTACGAGCAGTACTTC | CASSLWTGTGNSYEQYF | TRBV7-9 | TRBD1 | TRBJ2-7 | many
TGCAGTGCTAGAGATTCGGGGAGCGGGGTCACAGATACGCAGTATTTT | CSARDSGSGVTDTQYF | TRBV20-1 | TRBD2 | TRBJ2-3 | -
TGTGCCAGCAGCGCTAGTGTAAGGGGCACTGAAGCTTTCTTT | CASSASVRGTEAFF | TRBV7-6 | - | TRBJ1-1 | few
TGTGCCAGCAGCTTATCGGGACACCAGAACACTGAAGCTTTCTTT | CASSLSGHQNTEAFF | TRBV7-3 | - | TRBJ1-1 | few
TGTGCCAGCAGCCAATTGTCGGTGACCCAGTACTTC | CASSQLSVTQYF | TRBV3-1 | - | TRBJ2-5 | few
TGTGCCAGTAGTATAGGGCGTCTGGGCGTGCTGGACGGCTACACCTTC | CASSIGRLGVLDGYTF | TRBV19 | - | TRBJ1-2 | -
TGTGCCAGCAGCTTAGGCGAGGGGAGTAGCACAGATACGCAGTATTTT | CASSLGEGSSTDTQYF | TRBV7-8 | - | TRBJ2-3 | -
TGTGCCAGCAGCTCTTGGACTAGCGGCCTATCCTACGAGCAGTACTTC | CASSSWTSGLSYEQYF | TRBV7-9 | TRBD2 | TRBJ2-7 | few
TGTGCCAGCAGTCCTTGGAGGACGGGTGAAAAACTGTTTTTT | CASSPWRTGEKLFF | TRBV6-5 | - | TRBJ1-4 | few
TGTGCCTGGAGGATGGGGGGGTTGTACTATGGCTACACCTTC | CAWRMGGLYYGYTF | TRBV30 | - | TRBJ1-2 | -
TGTGCCAGCTTCCGGGGCAGGGGCTACGAGCAGTACTTC | CASFRGRGYEQYF | TRBV6-5 | - | TRBJ2-7 | many
TGTGCCAGCAGTGGTGGGAGCGGCGGACCCTACGAGCAGTACTTC | CASSGGSGGPYEQYF | TRBV12-3/TRBV12-4 | - | TRBJ2-7 | few
TGTGCCTGGGGGGTAGGTCATGGCTACACCTTC | CAWGVGHGYTF | TRBV30 | - | TRBJ1-2 | few
TGTGCCAGCAGACCACAGGGGGTCACCGGGGAGCTGTTTTTT | CASRPQGVTGELFF | TRBV6-2/TRBV6-3 | TRBD1 | TRBJ2-2 | -
TGTGCCAGCAGCGTAGATTGGACTAGCGTTACCTACGAGCAGTACTTC | CASSVDWTSVTYEQYF | TRBV9 | TRBD2 | TRBJ2-7 | -
TGTGCCATCAGTGATCCAGTCCTCTACGAGCAGTACTTC | CAISDPVLYEQYF | TRBV10-3 | - | TRBJ2-7 | -
TGTGCCAGCTCACCTGGACAGGGAGAGGCAGATACGCAGTATTTT | CASSPGQGEADTQYF | TRBV18 | TRBD1 | TRBJ2-3 | -
TGTGCCAGCAGCCCCGTCCCGGGACAGGGGAAAAACATTCAGTACTTC | CASSPVPGQGKNIQYF | TRBV7-2 | TRBD1 | TRBJ2-4 | few
TGTGCCAGCAGCTACCTCGGGGAGCAGTTCTTC | CASSYLGEQFF | TRBV11-3 | - | TRBJ2-1 | many
TGTGCCAGCCGGGCGGGAGGAGGCACAGATACGCAGTATTTT | CASRAGGGTDTQYF | TRBV27 | TRBD2 | TRBJ2-3 | many
TGTGCCACCGGACAGGGGGATTCAGTAAACACTGAAGCTTTCTTT | CATGQGDSVNTEAFF | TRBV10-3 | TRBD1 | TRBJ1-1 | -
TGTGCCAGCAGCCCCAGGACAGCTAACTATGGCTACACCTTC | CASSPRTANYGYTF | TRBV7-9 | - | TRBJ1-2 | many
TGCAGTGCTTATCCTGGGACAACTAAAAACATTCAGTACTTC | CSAYPGTTKNIQYF | TRBV20-1 | - | TRBJ2-4 | -
TGTGCCAGCAGTAAGAGCACCGGGGAGCTGTTTTTT | CASSKSTGELFF | TRBV6-1 | - | TRBJ2-2 | -
TGCAGCGCCGGGACAGCGGGGAATTCACCCATCCACTTT | CSAGTAGNSPIHF | TRBV20-1 | TRBD1 | TRBJ1-6 | -
TGTGCCAGCAGTACCAACCTTGTGGGCCGGTCTAACTATGGCTACACCTTC | CASSTNLVGRSNYGYTF | TRBV2 | - | TRBJ1-2 | few
TGCGCCAGCAGCGCTTTGCGGGACAGGGACACAGATACGCAGTATTTT | CASSALRDRDTDTQYF | TRBV5-1 | TRBD1 | TRBJ2-3 | few
TGTGCCAGCAGCGTAGCTGACACAAATTCACCCCTCCACTTT | CASSVADTNSPLHF | TRBV9 | - | TRBJ1-6 | few
TGTGCCAGCAGCTCCCAAAACAGGGATGAAAAACTGTTTTTT | CASSSQNRDEKLFF | TRBV13 | - | TRBJ1-4 | -
TGTGCCAGCAGTTTCTCGGAGGTGTTTATCGATGAGCAGTTCTTC | CASSFSEVFIDEQFF | TRBV12-3/TRBV12-4 | - | TRBJ2-1 | -
TGTGCCATCAGTGACAAGGGGCCCTACGAGCAGTACTTC | CAISDKGPYEQYF | TRBV10-3 | - | TRBJ2-7 | -
TGCAGTGCTCACGGTGGGGGGGCTCTGAACACTGAAGCTTTCTTT | CSAHGGGALNTEAFF | TRBV20-1 | - | TRBJ1-1 | -